The rows below give T cell receptor beta chains drawn from one sample of a study of shared T cell receptors in the human thymus. Produced via immunoSEQ multiplex PCR; TCRdb's table is partial and in-frame only. The sample contains some 720,000 clones, around nine tenths of which appear only once. The same specimen was also included in a second study, on human thymus T cells.

Sequencing was carried out using thymocytes. The source is a boy in the first two years of life with a congenital heart defect. Both conserved end residues are trimmed from each CDR3.

v_gene: TRBV30
j_gene: TRBJ2-1
CDR3aa: AWSRTSGRWHYNEQF

v_gene: TRBV12-2
j_gene: TRBJ2-2
CDR3aa: ASRFGTTNTGELF

v_gene: TRBV28
j_gene: TRBJ2-1
CDR3aa: ASSRRPRWAGQF

v_gene: TRBV7-2
j_gene: TRBJ2-3
CDR3aa: ASSLDGWGQSTDTQY

v_gene: TRBV4-2
j_gene: TRBJ1-2
CDR3aa: ASSQFYGPGQAPYGYT

v_gene: TRBV15
j_gene: TRBJ2-1
CDR3aa: ATSRDIFDRDNEQF

v_gene: TRBV25-1
j_gene: TRBJ2-1
CDR3aa: ASSESGNEQF

v_gene: TRBV2
j_gene: TRBJ1-4
CDR3aa: ASTGQGAEEKLF

v_gene: TRBV4-2
j_gene: TRBJ2-2
CDR3aa: ASSQDAGGENTGELF

v_gene: TRBV29-1
j_gene: TRBJ2-5
CDR3aa: SVEAVRPTGGQETQY

v_gene: TRBV19
j_gene: TRBJ2-1
CDR3aa: ASSMSGSVGEQF

v_gene: TRBV2
j_gene: TRBJ2-5
CDR3aa: ASSDRYRDRRETQY

v_gene: TRBV4-3
j_gene: TRBJ2-5
CDR3aa: ASSPNLAGGQETQY

v_gene: TRBV19
j_gene: TRBJ1-4
CDR3aa: ASSIHAQEKLF

v_gene: TRBV10-2
j_gene: TRBJ2-7
CDR3aa: ASSAAGRYEQY

v_gene: TRBV4-2
j_gene: TRBJ2-5
CDR3aa: ASSQDPRSGRRPYAETQY

v_gene: TRBV4-3
j_gene: TRBJ2-7
CDR3aa: ASSQVSGGGEQY

v_gene: TRBV4-3
j_gene: TRBJ2-3
CDR3aa: ASSLYDRRTQDTQY

v_gene: TRBV30
j_gene: TRBJ1-5
CDR3aa: AWSVRGKRNQPQH

v_gene: TRBV20-1
j_gene: TRBJ2-7
CDR3aa: SAGGQY

v_gene: TRBV6-1
j_gene: TRBJ1-1
CDR3aa: ASRDRGPEAF

v_gene: TRBV10-3
j_gene: TRBJ2-6
CDR3aa: AINGAGPTSGANVLT

v_gene: TRBV14
j_gene: TRBJ2-1
CDR3aa: ASSQLRRANEQF

v_gene: TRBV7-9
j_gene: TRBJ2-5
CDR3aa: ASSPPSRLGETQY

v_gene: TRBV11-3
j_gene: TRBJ2-5
CDR3aa: ASSSNGTTVQY

v_gene: TRBV19
j_gene: TRBJ1-3
CDR3aa: ASSWRDSGNTIY

v_gene: TRBV4-1
j_gene: TRBJ2-5
CDR3aa: ASSQEVWAGETQY

v_gene: TRBV11-2
j_gene: TRBJ2-5
CDR3aa: ASSLVQGTQETQY

v_gene: TRBV6-6
j_gene: TRBJ2-3
CDR3aa: ASSPWAGRYTDTQY

v_gene: TRBV5-1
j_gene: TRBJ1-2
CDR3aa: ASSGIYGYT

v_gene: TRBV7-2
j_gene: TRBJ1-5
CDR3aa: ASSSRQGSFNQPQH

v_gene: TRBV11-2
j_gene: TRBJ2-2
CDR3aa: ASSVERTSGRSDTGELF